What follows is one TCR beta chain and its context. CDR1 is LNHDA and CDR2 is SQIVND in the germline V gene (reference sequence). The V segment lost 6 bases and the J segment 8 bases; nucleotides outside the gene matches: 8. This CDR3 contains 14 residues. These data belong to a study of blood T cell repertoires in COVID-19. Study processing details: Quantification of nucleated cells was approximated via reference gene primer amplification. Sequencing was performed with immunoSEQ multiplex PCR; in TCRdb, only in-frame clones are kept and a portion is missing. D and trimming come from the DNA, and the V and J calls and clone size come from that table. The table has some 190,000 clones, roughly 83% seen once. Participants came from roughly 25 US areas, aged about 18 to 100 years. Participants had their cohort set by participant-reported clinical history.

This rearrangement joins TRBV19 to TRBJ1-4; TRBD1 matches 8 bases. The material sequenced was PBMCs or T cells enriched from blood (not recorded which). The clonotype originates from a man between 35 and 55 years old with acute COVID-19. As DNA, the CDR3 is TGTGCCAGTAGCCGGACAGGGTTCGAGGAAAAACTGTTTTTT. It specifies CASSRTGFEEKLFF.